This T cell receptor (beta chain) comes out of a study of shared clonotypes between healthy human individuals. Measured with immunoSEQ multiplex PCR; TCRdb has only the in-frame clones, and not every one. The table has about 300,000 clones, approximately 74% seen once. The sample taken for sequencing was memory CD4+ T cells sorted from blood. Subset meaning: CD45RA-negative fraction. This TCR was recovered from a man aged 25-40 years in good health.

The CDR3, as DNA: TGTGCCAGCTCAACCGGGACTTTGCAAGAGACCCAGTACTTC. Translation: CASSTGTLQETQYF. The chain links TRBV18 to TRBJ2-5; TRBD2 is a possible D gene (6 bases). CDR3 length equals 14 residues. Germline lookup yields CDR1 KGHSH and CDR2 LQKENI. V lost 5 bases to trimming and J lost 2 bases, with 12 bases between them.